Detailed here is one T cell receptor beta chain. This specimen belongs to a study of shared T cell receptors in the human thymus. CDR3 length: 12 residues. The ends were cut back, 7 bases at V and 2 bases at J, with 9 bases in the middle. Germline V gene lookup returns CDR1 SNHLY and CDR2 FYNNEI. Produced via immunoSEQ multiplex PCR; TCRdb's table is partial and in-frame only. The table includes hundreds of thousands of clones, 85% to 90% detected once. In addition, the sample was reused for a study of human thymus T cells. That work contributes: Thymus tissue for the work was resected from patients undergoing corrective heart surgery. Use of V and J genes seemed skewed within the thymic and blood repertoires.

The rearrangement uses TRBV2 and TRBJ2-7; D is possibly TRBD1 (6 bases). The sequencing sample was made of thymocytes. The sequence was collected from a boy in the first two years of life with a congenital heart defect. This chain's CDR3 is CASNRDTYEQYF. CDR3 coding DNA: TGTGCCAGCAACCGGGACACCTACGAGCAGTACTTC.